Sequencing of this T cell receptor beta chain was carried out in a study of T-cell reconstitution after alpha-beta-depleted transplantation in children. For TCRbeta, the library was prepared with unique molecular identifiers. Via MiXCR, TCRdb re-called the PCR reads, giving one row per CDR3 protein. The sample contains 420,000 or so distinct CDR3 sequences, about a tenth of which appear only once. CDR3 length equals 17 residues. CDR1 is MNHEY and CDR2 is SMNVEV in the germline V gene (reference sequence). Trimming took 8 bases from V and 2 from J; bases not matched to a gene: 11. A few counts support this clonotype.

V and J are TRBV27 and TRBJ2-6, with 8 bases identical to TRBD1. The sequence was collected from a human donor who donated a stem cell graft to a child with acute myeloid leukemia. The sequenced sample was PBMCs from the stem cell graft donor, obtained from the stem cell graft. The CDR3 reads CASQEWTGRAGANVLTF. The CDR3 DNA reads TGTGCCAGCCAAGAGTGGACAGGGAGAGCTGGGGCCAACGTCCTGACTTTC.